The clone carrying this TCR beta chain has at least ten counts. These data originate in a study of spatial heterogeneity in lung cancer. Whole-study context: At a median of around two years after resection, follow-up PBMC samples were sequenced when available.

TCRdb reprocessed the 5' RACE reads via MiXCR and lists one record per CDR3 protein. This table holds 20,000 or so distinct CDR3 sequences, about a tenth found once. The time point here: blood at routine non-recurrence follow-up after resection. The CDR3 totals 14 residues. The V end was cut by 5 bases, the J end by 4 bases, with 14 bases between. Germline loops: CDR1 SGHTA, CDR2 FQGNSA. This rearrangement joins TRBV7-2 to TRBJ1-1; possibly TRBD1 for D (5 bases). Here the sequenced sample was PBMCs, taken at follow-up. This TCR was recovered from a female donor with early-stage non-small cell lung cancer. The CDR3 DNA reads as TGTGCCAGCAGCACCTATGGGGGTACCACTGAAGCTTTCTTT. Its protein product is CASSTYGGTTEAFF.